These T cell receptor beta chains were read from a single sample in a study of blood T cell repertoires in COVID-19. The data were produced by immunoSEQ multiplex PCR, yet TCRdb's version contains in-frame clones alone and is incomplete. The repertoire holds tens of thousands of clones, more than 70% seen once, with approximately 15% in the top ten. Sequencing input: peripheral blood. The receptors originated from a human donor in a cohort sampled during active COVID-19. Each CDR3 is given without its conserved first and last residue. Fields, in order: D gene, V gene, CDR3 protein. D genes are given only for firm matches.

- | TRBV12-3/TRBV12-4 | ASSLGGRYEQY
TRBD2 | TRBV9 | ASSLTSGGKDTQY
TRBD1 | TRBV9 | ASSPTGGGYT
- | TRBV7-2 | ASSPGRDTTRGYT
- | TRBV7-8 | ASSLARQGYEQY
TRBD2 | TRBV7-7 | ASRALPGLAGTDTQY
- | TRBV9 | ASSLRGQQGSYGYT
TRBD2 | TRBV19 | ASTSDIPYEQY
- | TRBV6-5 | ASSYSRLVMETQY
TRBD1 | TRBV7-2 | ASSSYPGQGGVGYT